Listed here is a single T cell receptor (beta chain). Its specificity is unknown. The CDR3 loop spans 14 amino acids. The sample is drawn from a study of CXCR3-negative and CXCR3-positive naive CD8 T cells. Findings and caveats of the study: TRB CDR3s of CXCR3-positive naive cells were more hydrophobic than those of CXCR3-negative naive cells. Memory CD8+ cells had much lower diversity, and both naive subsets had comparably high diversity.

All TRB cDNA libraries came from 5' RACE performed with UMI labels. Following a re-call of the 5' RACE reads, TCRdb has one entry per CDR3 protein and lacks DNA. The sample totals more than 100,000 distinct CDR3 sequences. This sequence joins TRBV12-3 or TRBV12-4 and TRBJ2-1; TCRdb names TRBD1, which stays unverified in the absence of DNA. Sequenced material: naive CXCR3+ CD8+ T cells from blood. Specified subset: CD45RO-CCR7+CD27+CD95- naive CD8+ T cells expressing CXCR3 (TNR3+). The TCR comes from a human donor in good health. Some clones in this sample may be carry-over from other donors' samples. CDR3: CASSPRAPYNEQFF.